The source of this T cell receptor beta chain is a study of OX40 agonist ivuxolimab in advanced cancers. Study details: At 82.7% male, the cohort had a mean age of about 60 years, ranging from about 23 to 79. The study's findings and limits: There were, on average, more expanded clones in CD8+ T cells than in CD4+.

Data came from immunoSEQ multiplex PCR; TCRdb stores just in-frame clones and leaves some out. The sample comprises roughly 68,000 clones, more than 80% of which are singletons, and roughly 8.2% rests with the top ten. Note on this clone: Its cognate antigen is unknown.

This CDR3 contains 15 residues. Germline CDR1 reads SGHNT; CDR2 reads YYREEE (reference sequence). The V segment lost 6 bases and the J segment 2 bases; nucleotides outside the gene matches: 7. The source material was CD4+ or CD8+ T cells sorted from blood, sampled in a trial of the OX40 agonist ivuxolimab. The V gene is TRBV5-4, the J gene TRBJ2-7, with TRBD1 identical over 11 bases. The receptor's source is an adult with an advanced solid tumor such as melanoma, head and neck, liver or kidney cancer. CDR3 nucleotides: TGTGCCAGCAACTCCCGGGACAGGGGGGCCTACGAGCAGTACTTC. Amino acids: CASNSRDRGAYEQYF.